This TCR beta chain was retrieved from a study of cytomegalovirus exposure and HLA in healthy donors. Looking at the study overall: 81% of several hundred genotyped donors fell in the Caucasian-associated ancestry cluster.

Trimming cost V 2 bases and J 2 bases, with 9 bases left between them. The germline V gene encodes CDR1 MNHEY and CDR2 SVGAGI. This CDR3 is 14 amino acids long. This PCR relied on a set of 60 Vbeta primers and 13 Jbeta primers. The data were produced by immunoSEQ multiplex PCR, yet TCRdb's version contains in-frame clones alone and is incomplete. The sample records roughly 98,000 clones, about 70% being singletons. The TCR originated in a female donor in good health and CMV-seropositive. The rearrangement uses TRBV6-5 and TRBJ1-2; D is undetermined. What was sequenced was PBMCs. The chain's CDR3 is CASSYRLQNYGYTF. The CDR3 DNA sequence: TGTGCCAGCAGTTACCGCTTACAGAACTATGGCTACACCTTC.